The 11 T cell receptor beta chains given below trace back to one sample, sequenced in a study of CD8+ T cells in alopecia areata. Documented treatment: oral pan-JAK inhibitor, 5-10 mg twice daily. Sequencing used cDNA as its template, made by extracting RNA and reverse transcribing it. Sequencing used immunoSEQ multiplex PCR; TCRdb keeps in-frame clones, though not all of them. The data contain some 120,000 clones, around 53% of them singletons. The sample in question was CD8+ T cells sorted from blood, obtained at week 24, from a patient treated with tofacitinib. The receptors come from a human donor with alopecia areata.

The table lists this clone with a few counts. In DNA, the CDR3 is TGTGCCAGCAGCTCCCCCGGGACAGGGAACGAAAAACTGTTTTTT. Translating it yields CASSSPGTGNEKLFF. The chain links TRBV13 to TRBJ1-4; 9 nucleotides align to TRBD1. V was pared by 4 bases and J by 8 bases, with 8 bases of the junction left unmatched. CDR1 PRHDT and CDR2 FYEKMQ come from the germline V gene (reference sequence). This CDR3 comprises 15 residues.

The genes are TRBV2 and TRBJ1-1; 9 bases map to TRBD1. The CDR3 has 18 amino acids. The germline CDR1 and CDR2 sequences are SNHLY and FYNNEI. The V segment lost 3 bases and the J segment 5 bases; nucleotides outside the gene matches: 16. CDR3 region: CASSDITGTGIIGTEAFF. Written as DNA, the CDR3 is TGTGCCAGCAGTGACATAACCGGGACAGGGATAATAGGGACTGAAGCTTTCTTT.

This clone turned up a few times. The CDR3 region is CASSPTLRQPQHF. The CDR3 DNA follows: TGTGCCAGCAGCCCAACGCTCCGTCAGCCCCAGCATTTT. V gene TRBV27 combines with J gene TRBJ1-5; D not certain. V was clipped by 6 bases and J by 6 bases, with 12 bases between them. The CDR3 consists of 13 residues. CDR1 is MNHEY, CDR2 SMNVEV, per germline (reference sequence).

This sequence joins TRBV29-1 and TRBJ1-2; D unresolved. V was cut by 1 base and J by 4 bases, with 10 bases left in between. The CDR3 has 13 amino acids. Germline V gene sequence: CDR1 SQVTM, CDR2 ANQGSEA. CDR3 sequence: CSVEVPGGYGYTF. The DNA of the CDR3 is TGCAGCGTTGAAGTTCCGGGCGGCTATGGCTACACCTTC. Combining the CDR3 with reference TRBV29-1 and TRBJ1-2 gives the whole variable domain SAVISQKPSRDICQRGTSLTIQCQVDSQVTMMFWYRQQPGQSLTLIATANQGSEATYESGFVIDKFPISRPNLTFSTLTVSNMSPEDSSIYLCSVEVPGGYGYTFGSGTRLTVV.

This clone occurred a few times. As DNA, the CDR3 is TGCGCCAGCAGCCAAGTAAGGGGGTCTGGAAACACCATATATTTT. It is translated as CASSQVRGSGNTIYF. The chain combines TRBV4-3 with TRBJ1-3; a possible D gene is TRBD1 (6 bases). V lost 1 base and J 1 base, leaving 8 bases between the germline ends. The germline V gene encodes CDR1 LGHNA and CDR2 YSLEER. The CDR3 has 15 residues.

As DNA, the CDR3 is TGCGCCAGCAGCTTTGGGACAGGGTCAAATGAGCAGTTCTTC. It yields the protein CASSFGTGSNEQFF. The chain uses TRBV5-1 and TRBJ2-1, with 9 bases matching TRBD1. The CDR3 spans 14 residues. The V and J ends lost 2 bases and 7 bases, in that order; junction bases with no gene match: 4. Germline V CDR1 and CDR2: SGHRS, YFSETQ.

This sequence joins TRBV7-9 and TRBJ2-5; no definite D call. Between the trimmed V and J ends, which lost 5 bases and 2 bases, there was a span of 9 bases. This CDR3 is built from 13 residues. Germline lookup yields CDR1 SEHNR and CDR2 FQNEAQ (reference sequence). The CDR3 reads CASSPPVQETQYF. CDR3 coding DNA: TGTGCCAGCAGCCCCCCGGTACAAGAGACCCAGTACTTC.

This chain links TRBV13 with TRBJ2-7; weak D call: TRBD2 (6 bases). Deletions cut 0 bases from V and 6 bases from J, with 9 bases between. Per germline, CDR1 PRHDT and CDR2 FYEKMQ (reference sequence). There are 13 residues in the CDR3. CDR3 sequence (DNA): TGTGCCAGCAGCTTAGGTAATAGCGGCGAGCAGTACTTC. As protein: CASSLGNSGEQYF.

As DNA, the CDR3 is TGTGCCAGCAGCCTTGCGGTAGCGGGGGGCCGTGGGAGAGGATACTTC. Translating gives CASSLAVAGGRGRGYF. The chain links TRBV5-6 to TRBJ2-5; 10 bases line up with TRBD2. Unmatched junction bases numbered 20, after V lost 4 bases and J lost 14 bases. The CDR3 sequence is 16 residues long. Germline CDR1 is SGHDT and CDR2 is YYEEEE.

The V and J genes are TRBV5-5 and TRBJ2-1, with D possibly being TRBD1 (6 bases). Germline CDR1 reads SGHKS; CDR2 reads YYEKEE (reference sequence). V shed 5 bases and J shed 3 bases, with 12 bases lying between them. This CDR3 comprises 14 residues. The CDR3 DNA follows: TGTGCCAGCAGTAGATCGACAGGCTACAATGAGCAGTTCTTC. Protein sequence: CASSRSTGYNEQFF. Complete variable domain (other parts from reference TRBV5-5 and TRBJ2-1): DAGVTQSPTHLIKTRGQQVTLRCSPISGHKSVSWYQQVLGQGPQFIFQYYEKEERGRGNFPDRFSARQFPNYSSELNVNALLLGDSALYLCASSRSTGYNEQFFGPGTRLTVL.

The chain joins TRBV27 to TRBJ2-3, with a weak D call TRBD1 (5 bases). Germline V lookup: CDR1 MNHEY, CDR2 SMNVEV (reference sequence). With 5 bases removed from V and 1 base from J, the gap between germline ends came to 10 bases. CDR3 length equals 14 residues. DNA for the CDR3: TGTGCCAGCAGTCTCCTGACAGGCACAGATACGCAGTATTTT. This sequence encodes CASSLLTGTDTQYF.